Below, one TCR beta chain is given with its context. This specimen belongs to a study of blood T cell repertoires in COVID-19. Study details: Researchers got acute and convalescent COVID-19 samples from the United States, Italy and Spain. PBMCs, B-cell-depleted T cells, or T cells were the source of the cDNA or gDNA that made up the material.

The participants were between roughly 18 and 89 years old and came from roughly 24 US areas. Generated by immunoSEQ multiplex PCR, the TCRdb table keeps only in-frame clones and is missing some. The sample has about 480,000 clones; around 89% are singletons. Sequenced: PBMCs or T cells enriched from blood (not recorded which). The receptor comes from a woman aged 40 to 50 who had recovered from COVID-19.

CDR3 amino acids: CASSDGLLTSTDTQYF. The CDR3 region has the DNA TGTGCCAGCAGTGACGGACTCCTAACTAGCACAGATACGCAGTATTTT. V and J are TRBV2 and TRBJ2-3, with a tentative D call TRBD2 (5 bases). CDR1 SNHLY and CDR2 FYNNEI come from the germline V gene. The length of the CDR3 is 16 residues. Deletions cut 3 bases from V and 0 bases from J, with 13 bases between.